The rows below give T cell receptor beta chains drawn from one sample of a study of human T cells and chemical hapten exposure. TCRdb re-analysed the RACE reads in MiXCR, keeping a single row per CDR3 protein. The table has about 84,000 distinct CDR3 sequences, roughly 10% seen once. Sequencing was performed on whole blood, taken in connection with sensitization to the hapten diphenylcyclopropenone (DPC). The source of these receptors is a woman aged 50 to 65 with alopecia areata. Some clones in this sample may be carry-over from other donors' samples. The CDR3 runs from the conserved cysteine through the conserved F or W.

V,length,J,CDR3
TRBV19,14,TRBJ2-3,CASSIQASTDTQYF
TRBV6-5,12,TRBJ1-2,CASRGGPLGYTF
TRBV27,15,TRBJ2-3,CASSLPGARTDTQYF
TRBV6-2/TRBV6-3,15,TRBJ2-7,CASSYAQAVSYEQYF
TRBV13,16,TRBJ2-5,CASSFRLAGTAETQYF
TRBV21-1,17,TRBJ2-1,CASSKPLAGGPRNEQFF
TRBV28,19,TRBJ2-3,CASSFSAGGSGPFTDTQYF
TRBV7-2,13,TRBJ2-1,CASSSPFDNEQFF
TRBV12-3/TRBV12-4,16,TRBJ1-5,CASTPKIGDRDQPQHF
TRBV7-7,16,TRBJ2-5,CASSFTRLAGGETQYF
TRBV11-2,14,TRBJ2-1,CASSLVLTDNEQFF
TRBV6-2/TRBV6-3,11,TRBJ2-5,CASKSRETQYF
TRBV10-3,12,TRBJ1-1,CAISAGRSEAFF
TRBV7-6,14,TRBJ2-2,CASSISRGTGELFF
TRBV7-2,14,TRBJ2-5,CASSPGTIGKTQYF
TRBV6-2/TRBV6-3,16,TRBJ2-1,CASSYSVAFRDNEQFF
TRBV25-1,15,TRBJ1-1,CASTEAGGAGTEAFF
TRBV7-9,17,TRBJ2-3,CASSFGSWSGRTDTQYF
TRBV5-1,14,TRBJ2-3,CASSLRVRTDTQYF
TRBV7-9,15,TRBJ2-7,CASSQGQDLSYEQYF
TRBV20-1,11,TRBJ1-1,CSARKSFEAFF
TRBV10-3,19,TRBJ2-7,CAIRGGAGTSGRASYEQYF
TRBV20-1,13,TRBJ1-1,CSAREGQNTEAFF
TRBV4-2,16,TRBJ2-1,CASSQVRGSSYNEQFF
TRBV2,13,TRBJ2-1,CASTLDSYNEQFF
TRBV20-1,14,TRBJ2-1,CSAGPGGLRNEQFF
TRBV5-1,15,TRBJ1-4,CASRLQESTNEKLFF
TRBV6-5,13,TRBJ2-7,CASSSGWLGEQYF
TRBV20-1,15,TRBJ1-1,CSAPGVGSMNTEAFF
TRBV28,17,TRBJ2-3,CASSLRPASGSTDTQYF
TRBV30,14,TRBJ2-7,CAWRPSGRVHEQYF
TRBV5-1,15,TRBJ2-1,CASRIAGSSYNEQFF
TRBV2,13,TRBJ1-6,CASSKTADSPLHF
TRBV3-1,14,TRBJ2-5,CASSQVRSQETRYF
TRBV10-3,15,TRBJ2-1,CAISESNGGVNEQFF
TRBV28,14,TRBJ2-1,CASQSAGGLNEQFF
TRBV7-9,15,TRBJ2-1,CASSLGVTRGDEQFF